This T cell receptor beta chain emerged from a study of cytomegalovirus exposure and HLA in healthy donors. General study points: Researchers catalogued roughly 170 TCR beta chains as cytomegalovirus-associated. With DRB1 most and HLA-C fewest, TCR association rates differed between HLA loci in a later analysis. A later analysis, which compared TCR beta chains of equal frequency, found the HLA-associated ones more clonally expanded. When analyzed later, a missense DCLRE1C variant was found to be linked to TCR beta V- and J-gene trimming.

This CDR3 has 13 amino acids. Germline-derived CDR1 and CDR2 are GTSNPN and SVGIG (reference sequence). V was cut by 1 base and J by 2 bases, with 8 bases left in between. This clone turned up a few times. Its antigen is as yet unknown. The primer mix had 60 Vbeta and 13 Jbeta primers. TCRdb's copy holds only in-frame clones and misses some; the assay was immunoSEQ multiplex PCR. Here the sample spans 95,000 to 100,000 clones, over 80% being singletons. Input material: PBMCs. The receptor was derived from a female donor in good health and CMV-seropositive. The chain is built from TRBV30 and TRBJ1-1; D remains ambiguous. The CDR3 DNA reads TGTGCCTGGAGTGCGCGCCTTAACACTGAAGCTTTCTTT. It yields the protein CAWSARLNTEAFF.